This T cell receptor (beta chain) was captured in a study of blood T cell repertoires in COVID-19. Study overall: Acute and convalescent COVID-19 samples came from the United States, Italy and Spain. The cDNA or gDNA used as material had been derived from T cells, B-cell-depleted T cells, or PBMCs.

Per the study methods: Nucleated cell counts were estimated from reference gene primer amplification. Here immunoSEQ multiplex PCR was the method, and the copy in TCRdb shows in-frame clones only, minus some. V, J and clone size derive from that table, while D and trimming were established from the DNA sequence. This table has roughly 99,000 clones, less than 85% appearing once. The V end was cut by 1 base, the J end by 10 bases, with 7 bases between. CDR3 length equals 11 residues. The germline gives CDR1 MGHDK, CDR2 SYGVNS. The sample was peripheral blood. The chain carries TRBV25-1 and TRBJ1-2; no clear D gene. The receptor's source is a woman older than 75 with active or convalescent COVID-19. The CDR3 loop is CASSEFQFYTF. The CDR3 DNA is TGTGCCAGCAGTGAATTTCAGTTCTACACCTTC.